A single sample is the source of the 10 T cell receptor beta chains below, sequenced in a study of control samples from healthy donors and cancer patients. TCRdb's table, derived via immunoSEQ multiplex PCR, lists solely in-frame clones and lacks some. The sample shows about 270,000 clones, about four fifths of them seen only once. The sample consisted of PBMCs. Receptor source: a woman in her sixties or seventies with lung cancer.

CDR3 coding DNA: TGTGCCAGCAGCTCGGGGATAAGCTCCTACAATGAGCAGTTCTTC. Its translation: CASSSGISSYNEQFF. This chain connects TRBV7-6 to TRBJ2-1; a possible D gene is TRBD2 (5 bases). The V gene lost 4 bases and the J gene lost 0 bases, with 10 bases spanning the gap. Germline CDR1 SGHVS, CDR2 FNYEAQ. The CDR3 is 15 amino acids.

CDR3 sequence (DNA): TGTGCCTGGGCGACAGGAAACTATGGCTACACCTTC. Translated, it gives CAWATGNYGYTF. The rearrangement joins TRBV30 to TRBJ1-2; D might be TRBD1 (6 bases). V was clipped by 5 bases and J by 2 bases, with 9 bases between them. The CDR3 extends over 12 amino acids. Germline V CDR1 and CDR2: GTSNPN, SVGIG (reference sequence).

This clone was observed a handful of times. The chain uses TRBV10-1 and TRBJ2-7; TRBD1 agrees at 7 bases. CDR1 is WNHNN, CDR2 SYGVQD, per germline (reference sequence). The CDR3 runs to 11 residues. V was pared by 6 bases and J by 8 bases, with 4 bases of the junction left unmatched. CDR3 sequence reads: CASSGDSQQYF. CDR3 bases: TGCGCCAGCAGCGGGGACAGCCAGCAGTACTTC.

J is TRBJ1-1 and V is TRBV7-2, with D possibly being TRBD1 (6 bases). The CDR3 has 15 residues. Germline CDR1 is SGHTA and CDR2 is FQGNSA. Trimming removed 3 bases at V and 1 base at J, with 12 bases between. The chain's CDR3 is CASSFWGARNTEAFF. In DNA, the CDR3 is TGTGCCAGCAGCTTTTGGGGGGCCAGGAACACTGAAGCTTTCTTT.

The J gene is TRBJ1-1, the V gene TRBV6-5; the D is unclear. The germline V and J ends were trimmed by 10 bases and 2 bases, with 17 bases remaining between them. Germline values: CDR1 MNHEY, CDR2 SVGAGI. CDR3 size: 14 residues. CDR3 sequence (DNA): TGTGCCACCAACGGGCGGGCTCCCAACACTGAAGCTTTCTTT. Amino acids: CATNGRAPNTEAFF.

The chain couples TRBV6-5 to TRBJ2-3; 9 bases fit TRBD1. The CDR3 runs to 14 residues. V trimming: 6 bases; J trimming: 5 bases; junction bases outside the gene matches: 6. CDR1 and CDR2 (germline): MNHEY, SVGAGI. CDR3 residues: CASRPQGAEDTQYF. CDR3 DNA sequence: TGTGCCAGCAGGCCACAGGGGGCGGAAGATACGCAGTATTTT.

The rearrangement links TRBV20-1 to TRBJ2-1, with 8 bases lining up with TRBD1. V was clipped by 3 bases and J by 4 bases; unmatched bases: 8. The CDR3 loop spans 15 amino acids. Germline V CDR1 and CDR2: DFQATT, SNEGSKA (reference sequence). The CDR3 nucleotides are TGCAGTGCTAGTCCGGGACAGGCGAAGTACAATGAGCAGTTCTTC. As protein: CSASPGQAKYNEQFF.

CDR3 residues: CASSQVRDRGSEQYF. DNA for the CDR3: TGTGCCAGCAGCCAAGTCCGGGACAGGGGAAGCGAGCAGTACTTC. The gene calls are TRBV3-1 (or the pseudogene TRBV3-2) and TRBJ2-7, with TRBD1 matching over 10 bases. V lost 1 base and J lost 6; bases outside the gene matches: 6. Per germline, CDR1 LGHDT and CDR2 YNNKEL (reference sequence). This CDR3 has 15 residues.

The J gene is TRBJ1-2, the V gene TRBV19, with no clear D. The length of the CDR3 is 13 residues. CDR1 LNHDA and CDR2 SQIVND come from the germline V gene (reference sequence). Between the trimmed V and J ends, which lost 5 bases and 5 bases, there was a span of 12 bases. The chain's CDR3 is CASSLSGPYGYTF. The CDR3 nucleotides read TGTGCCAGTAGTCTCTCTGGACCGTATGGCTACACCTTC.

V gene TRBV20-1 combines with J gene TRBJ1-3; possibly TRBD1 for D (5 bases). The germline gives CDR1 DFQATT, CDR2 SNEGSKA (reference sequence). This CDR3 contains 14 residues. The V end was cut by 3 bases, the J end by 0 bases, with 9 bases between. CDR3: CSASYGASGNTIYF. CDR3 coding DNA: TGCAGTGCTAGTTACGGGGCCTCTGGAAACACCATATATTTT.